Listed here are 18 T cell receptor beta chains from one sample, sequenced in a study of neurological immune-mediated disorders (dated by TCRdb to between 2019 and 2020). Libraries were constructed by 5' RACE. The data were produced on an Illumina HiSeq 2500. TCRdb redid the processing of the public reads, applying fastp at Q25 and MiXCR, and retained in-frame beta chains. Each CDR3 protein gets just one entry, which takes the most common genes and DNA from the rows behind it. The sample table lists about 44,000 distinct CDR3 sequences, about 22% of them with a count of one. Approximately 4.2% of the sample lies in the top ten. The time point label, as the study defines it: technical triplicate 3. The sequencing sample was made of PBMCs. Every receptor here comes from a man aged 55-75 years with HTLV-1-associated myelopathy (HAM/TSP).

This clonotype was found many times. The chain carries TRBV20-1 and TRBJ1-2, with no clear D. Trimming shortened V by 4 bases and J by 4 bases, and 7 bases separated the two germline ends. The CDR3 extends over 11 amino acids. CDR1 DFQATT and CDR2 SNEGSKA come from the germline V gene (reference sequence). The CDR3 region is CSATLSYGYTF. CDR3 DNA sequence: TGCAGTGCTACCCTGTCCTATGGCTACACCTTC.

The chain is built from TRBV5-1 and TRBJ2-5; no firm D call. Germline loops: CDR1 SGHRS, CDR2 YFSETQ. This CDR3 comprises 14 residues. Trimming stripped 2 bases from V and 2 bases from J, with 10 bases between. CDR3 protein: CASSFTEVQETQYF. For the CDR3, the DNA is TGCGCCAGCAGCTTTACAGAAGTGCAAGAGACCCAGTACTTC.

This clonotype was counted at least ten times. The gene calls are TRBV27 and TRBJ2-6; D unclear. The length of the CDR3 is 18 residues. Trimming pared 9 bases from V and 3 bases from J, leaving 24 bases between. The V gene's germline CDR1 is MNHEY and CDR2 SMNVEV (reference sequence). The CDR3 DNA follows: TGTGCCAGGCCAGTTTTAAAGTTGGGATCTAGTGGGGCCAACGTCCTGACTTTC. As protein: CARPVLKLGSSGANVLTF. Variable domain in full (rest from reference TRBV27 and TRBJ2-6): EAQVTQNPRYLITVTGKKLTVTCSQNMNHEYMSWYRQDPGLGLRQIYYSMNVEVTDKGDVPEGYKVSRKEKRNFPLILESPSPNQTSLYFCARPVLKLGSSGANVLTFGAGSRLTVL.

In DNA, the CDR3 is TGCGCCAGCAGCTTGGTGGAGGACGGGGAGCTGTTTTTT. Its protein product is CASSLVEDGELFF. This chain joins TRBV5-1 and TRBJ2-2; D possibly corresponds to TRBD2 (5 bases). V lost 0 bases to trimming and J lost 7 bases, with 7 bases between them. The CDR3 is 13 residues long. Germline CDR1 SGHRS, CDR2 YFSETQ.

This clonotype was recorded many times. The gene calls are TRBV20-1 and TRBJ2-5, with 8 bases fitting TRBD1. Per the germline V gene, CDR1 is DFQATT and CDR2 is SNEGSKA (reference sequence). J gave up 6 bases and V 5 bases, and 11 bases lay outside the gene matches. This CDR3 has 14 amino acids. The CDR3 here is CSAQQGGARQTQYF. CDR3 DNA sequence: TGCAGTGCTCAACAGGGGGGAGCTCGTCAGACCCAGTACTTC.

This clonotype occurred many times. This sequence joins TRBV20-1 and TRBJ2-7; TRBD2 agrees at 10 bases. CDR3 length: 17 amino acids. With 1 base clipped from V and 0 bases from J, the junction kept 9 bases outside the gene matches. Looked up from germline, CDR1 is DFQATT and CDR2 is SNEGSKA (reference sequence). CDR3 in amino acids: CSARGDSGRSSSYEQYF. In nucleotides, the CDR3 is TGCAGTGCTAGAGGGGATAGCGGGAGGTCTAGCTCCTACGAGCAGTACTTC.

This clonotype was observed at least ten times. V gene TRBV6-5 combines with J gene TRBJ2-7; 8 bases agree with TRBD1. Germline assignment: CDR1 MNHEY and CDR2 SVGAGI. Trimming took 4 bases from V and 6 from J; bases not matched to a gene: 5. The CDR3 sequence is 13 residues long. CDR3 in amino acids: CASSSPGTGEQYF. CDR3 DNA sequence: TGTGCCAGCAGTTCCCCCGGGACAGGCGAGCAGTACTTC.

This clonotype was seen ten or more times. The rearrangement links TRBV27 to TRBJ2-2; 8 nucleotides line up with TRBD1. Germline V CDR1 and CDR2: MNHEY, SMNVEV (reference sequence). V gave up 5 bases and J gave up 5 bases; unmatched junction bases: 7. The length of the CDR3 is 15 residues. CDR3 region: CASSPRTGLTGELFF. The CDR3, as DNA: TGTGCCAGCAGTCCACGGACAGGGTTGACCGGGGAGCTGTTTTTT.

This clonotype came up many times. The chain carries TRBV7-9 and TRBJ2-7, with a possible D match to TRBD1 (6 bases). Germline CDR1 is SEHNR and CDR2 is FQNEAQ (reference sequence). With 5 bases removed from V and 5 bases from J, the gap between germline ends came to 19 bases. The CDR3 is made up of 15 amino acids. CDR3 sequence (DNA): TGTGCCAGCAGCACCCCTCGCGGCAGGGGCCACGAGCAGTACTTC. This sequence encodes CASSTPRGRGHEQYF.

This clonotype was seen many times. This chain uses TRBV24-1 with TRBJ1-4; D possibly corresponds to TRBD1 (6 bases). Trimming removed 2 bases at V and 7 bases at J, with 22 bases between. CDR1 KGHDR and CDR2 SFDVKD come from the germline V gene. The CDR3 covers 18 residues. In nucleotides, the CDR3 is TGTGCCACCAGTGATTGGGACCGAAATGGGGGCTTTGGTGAAAAACTGTTTTTT. It is translated as CATSDWDRNGGFGEKLFF.

In this sample, this clonotype turned up many times. V gene TRBV7-2 combines with J gene TRBJ2-3; D remains ambiguous. There are 15 residues in the CDR3. CDR1 SGHTA and CDR2 FQGNSA come from the germline V gene. V was pared by 0 bases and J by 2 bases, with 9 bases between. The CDR3 DNA reads TGTGCCAGCAGCTTAGCGGTCCTACTCACAGATACGCAGTATTTT. Its protein is CASSLAVLLTDTQYF.

This chain's CDR3 is CSGAGDFQETQYF. CDR3 nucleotides: TGCAGCGGCGCAGGCGATTTCCAAGAGACCCAGTACTTC. V usage is TRBV29-1 and J usage is TRBJ2-5; D ambiguous. Trimming removed 7 bases at V and 1 base at J, with 13 bases between. The germline CDR1 and CDR2 sequences are SQVTM and ANQGSEA. The CDR3 runs to 13 residues.

This clonotype was picked up many times. The rearrangement links TRBV6-2 or TRBV6-3 to TRBJ2-1, with 8 nucleotides matching TRBD2. Germline CDR1 and CDR2: MNHEY and SVGEGT. V trimming: 5 bases; J trimming: 3 bases; junction bases outside the gene matches: 15. This CDR3 region has 18 residues. CDR3: CASSPTPPGSGGYNEQFF. In DNA, the CDR3 is TGTGCCAGCAGTCCCACCCCTCCCGGAAGCGGGGGCTACAATGAGCAGTTCTTC.

This clonotype has ten or more counts. This chain uses TRBV7-9 with TRBJ2-7; D unclear. With 1 base removed from V and 0 bases from J, the gap between germline ends came to 10 bases. The CDR3 has 15 amino acids. Germline CDR1 is SEHNR and CDR2 is FQNEAQ (reference sequence). CDR3: CASSLEGSLSYEQYF. For the CDR3, the DNA is TGTGCCAGCAGCTTAGAAGGGTCTCTCTCCTACGAGCAGTACTTC.

This clonotype was counted at least ten times. The chain is built from TRBV12-3 or TRBV12-4 and TRBJ2-2, with 9 bases lining up with TRBD1. The CDR3 has 14 amino acids. Trimming took 7 bases from V and 6 from J; bases not matched to a gene: 6. The CDR3 nucleotides are TGTGCCAGCACCGGGGACAGGGTGGCCGGGGAGCTGTTTTTT. Protein product: CASTGDRVAGELFF.

There are many counts of this clonotype. The chain combines TRBV20-1 with TRBJ1-3; D gene ambiguous. V was clipped by 0 bases and J by 0 bases, with 6 bases between them. This CDR3 is 14 amino acids long. Germline V lookup: CDR1 DFQATT, CDR2 SNEGSKA (reference sequence). The CDR3 spells CSARDRTSGNTIYF. DNA for the CDR3: TGCAGTGCTAGAGACAGGACCTCTGGAAACACCATATATTTT.

This clonotype counts as medium-sized. The V and J genes are TRBV5-5 and TRBJ2-3; D gene unclear. Germline CDR1 is SGHKS and CDR2 is YYEKEE (reference sequence). CDR3 length: 13 residues. The V end was cut by 6 bases, the J end by 0 bases, with 8 bases between. CDR3 sequence: CASTLGSTDTQYF. In DNA form, the CDR3 reads TGTGCCAGCACCCTTGGGAGCACAGATACGCAGTATTTT. Full variable domain (remainder filled in from reference TRBV5-5 and TRBJ2-3): DAGVTQSPTHLIKTRGQQVTLRCSPISGHKSVSWYQQVLGQGPQFIFQYYEKEERGRGNFPDRFSARQFPNYSSELNVNALLLGDSALYLCASTLGSTDTQYFGPGTRLTVL.

The V and J genes are TRBV3-1 and TRBJ2-7; 8 nucleotides line up with TRBD1. The CDR3 length is 14 residues. Germline V gene sequence: CDR1 LGHDT, CDR2 YNNKEL (reference sequence). Trimming at V came to 5 bases and at J to 4 bases, leaving 7 bases not matched to a gene. The CDR3 protein is CASSTGQGSYEQYF. CDR3 in DNA: TGTGCCAGCAGCACCGGACAGGGAAGTTACGAGCAGTACTTC.